Listed here are 7 T cell receptor beta chains from one sample, sequenced in a study of T cell responses to AZD1222 COVID-19 vaccine. Libraries were prepared by immunoSEQ multiplex PCR; TCRdb keeps only in-frame clonotypes and omits some of them. The sample has tens of thousands of clones, 85% to 90% seen once. Material: peripheral blood, obtained on day 0 of MenACWY control vaccination. Every receptor here comes from an adult in good health.

This rearrangement joins TRBV3-1 (or the pseudogene TRBV3-2) to TRBJ2-7; 9 nucleotides agree with TRBD1. V trimming: 0 bases; J trimming: 5 bases; junction bases outside the gene matches: 2. The CDR3 contains 14 residues. Looked up from germline, CDR1 is LGHDT and CDR2 is YNNKEL (reference sequence). CDR3 sequence (DNA): TGTGCCAGCAGCCAAGACTGGGACAGGGACGAGCAGTACTTC. It yields the protein CASSQDWDRDEQYF.

V gene TRBV30 combines with J gene TRBJ1-2; D is unclear. Trimming shortened V by 5 bases and J by 5 bases, and 18 bases separated the two germline ends. Germline CDR1 and CDR2: GTSNPN and SVGIG (reference sequence). The CDR3 length is 14 residues. CDR3 region: CAWGPRPRLYGYTF. In DNA form, the CDR3 reads TGTGCCTGGGGTCCTCGACCTCGTTTATATGGCTACACCTTC.

The chain combines TRBV3-1 (or the pseudogene TRBV3-2) with TRBJ2-1; D remains unclear. The V gene's germline CDR1 is LGHDT and CDR2 YNNKEL (reference sequence). The CDR3 has 13 amino acids. The V end was cut by 3 bases, the J end by 6 bases, with 9 bases between. The CDR3 nucleotides read TGTGCCAGCAGCCAGGCGGTCTTCAATGAGCAGTTCTTC. This encodes CASSQAVFNEQFF.

J is TRBJ2-7 and V is TRBV2, with 9 bases identical to TRBD2. With V trimmed by 9 bases and J by 7 bases, 19 bases remained unmatched. The germline V gene encodes CDR1 SNHLY and CDR2 FYNNEI. There are 16 residues in the CDR3. The DNA of the CDR3 is TGTGCCAGTATGGTTCCCCCGGGCGGGAGGGTTTTGGAGCAGTACTTC. Translated: CASMVPPGGRVLEQYF.

This chain joins TRBV3-1 (or the pseudogene TRBV3-2) and TRBJ2-1; no clear D. The V gene's germline CDR1 is LGHDT and CDR2 YNNKEL (reference sequence). The CDR3 loop spans 12 amino acids. Trimming removed 1 base at V and 12 bases at J, with 10 bases between. Here the CDR3 DNA reads TGTGCCAGCAGCCAAGCTGGTACGGGGCAGTTCTTC. Protein sequence: CASSQAGTGQFF.

The V gene is TRBV19, the J gene TRBJ2-2; 10 bases fit TRBD1. V trimming: 3 bases; J trimming: 5 bases; junction bases outside the gene matches: 6. CDR3 size: 16 residues. Germline assignment: CDR1 LNHDA and CDR2 SQIVND (reference sequence). The CDR3 here is CASSISGTGVTGELFF. In nucleotides, the CDR3 is TGTGCCAGTAGTATCTCCGGGACAGGGGTTACCGGGGAGCTGTTTTTT.

The chain employs TRBV7-9 and TRBJ2-7; a weak D match, TRBD1 (6 bases). The germline gives CDR1 SEHNR, CDR2 FQNEAQ (reference sequence). The germline V and J ends were trimmed by 2 bases and 2 bases, with 10 bases remaining between them. CDR3 length: 14 residues. Written as DNA, the CDR3 is TGTGCCAGCAGCTTAAAGGGGGAGCCCTACGAGCAGTACTTC. Translated: CASSLKGEPYEQYF.